The 28 T cell receptor beta chains in this list originate from one sample, sequenced in a study of blood T cell repertoires in COVID-19. TCRdb's table, derived via immunoSEQ multiplex PCR, lists solely in-frame clones and lacks some. The sample lists 25,000 to 30,000 clones, 85% to 95% occurring once. What was sequenced was peripheral blood. These receptors came from a woman between 65 and 79 years old with COVID-19, enrolled during active disease.

J is TRBJ1-3 and V is TRBV12-3 or TRBV12-4; D gene unclear. The CDR3 runs to 12 residues. V was pared by 7 bases and J by 1 base, with 5 bases between. The CDR3 DNA follows: TGTGCCAGCACCGGGTCTGGAAACACCATATATTTT. Protein product: CASTGSGNTIYF.

The gene calls are TRBV19 and TRBJ2-1; D gene ambiguous. Trimming stripped 6 bases from V and 0 bases from J, with 12 bases between. Germline CDR1 and CDR2: LNHDA and SQIVND (reference sequence). The CDR3 is 15 amino acids. The CDR3 nucleotides are TGTGCCAGTAGCTCTCGCATGAGCTCCTACAATGAGCAGTTCTTC. Protein product: CASSSRMSSYNEQFF. Combining the CDR3 with reference TRBV19 and TRBJ2-1 gives the whole variable domain DGGITQSPKYLFRKEGQNVTLSCEQNLNHDAMYWYRQDPGQGLRLIYYSQIVNDFQKGDIAEGYSVSREKKESFPLTVTSAQKNPTAFYLCASSSRMSSYNEQFFGPGTRLTVL.

This chain uses TRBV7-9 with TRBJ2-1; D unresolved. This CDR3 region has 15 residues. Trimming took 1 base from V and 0 from J, leaving 7 bases between them. The germline gives CDR1 SEHNR, CDR2 FQNEAQ (reference sequence). The CDR3: CASSLVGPSYNEQFF. In DNA form, the CDR3 reads TGTGCCAGCAGCTTAGTCGGTCCCTCCTACAATGAGCAGTTCTTC.

This rearrangement joins TRBV29-1 to TRBJ2-3; no firm D call. V lost 3 bases and J lost 1, with 8 bases in between. This CDR3 has 13 residues. Germline-derived CDR1 and CDR2 are SQVTM and ANQGSEA. The CDR3 region has the DNA TGCAGCGTTGATCGCGGAGGCACAGATACGCAGTATTTT. Translated: CSVDRGGTDTQYF.

This clone was seen only once. CDR3 DNA sequence: TGCGCCAGCAGCTTGGAGGGGGTTCGTGAAGAGACCCAGTACTTC. Its protein is CASSLEGVREETQYF. The chain joins TRBV5-1 to TRBJ2-5; perhaps TRBD1 as D (6 bases). The CDR3 length is 15 residues. V lost 0 bases and J 3 bases, leaving 12 bases between the germline ends. Germline values: CDR1 SGHRS, CDR2 YFSETQ. Full variable domain (missing parts from reference TRBV5-1 and TRBJ2-5): KAGVTQTPRYLIKTRGQQVTLSCSPISGHRSVSWYQQTPGQGLQFLFEYFSETQRNKGNFPGRFSGRQFSNSRSEMNVSTLELGDSALYLCASSLEGVREETQYFGPGTRLLVL.

The J gene is TRBJ2-3, the V gene TRBV5-1, with 7 nucleotides matching TRBD2. The CDR3 extends over 14 amino acids. After removal of 5 bases from V and 4 bases from J, the junction contained 7 bases not matched to a gene. The germline V gene encodes CDR1 SGHRS and CDR2 YFSETQ. Here the CDR3 reads CASRGREEADTQYF. CDR3 in DNA: TGCGCCAGCAGGGGCCGGGAGGAGGCAGATACGCAGTATTTT.

This clone has only a few counts. The chain employs TRBV4-1 and TRBJ2-1; 9 bases align to TRBD2. Per germline, CDR1 MGHRA and CDR2 YSYEKL. V shed 0 bases and J 9 bases; nucleotides not matched to a gene: 15. CDR3 length: 18 amino acids. The CDR3 region is CASSQDLFGLAGSGEQFF. The DNA for the CDR3 is TGCGCCAGCAGCCAAGATTTATTTGGGCTAGCGGGGTCGGGTGAGCAGTTCTTC.

The chain has TRBV18 and TRBJ2-5, with 7 bases lining up with TRBD2. With 3 bases clipped from V and 3 bases from J, the junction kept 4 bases outside the gene matches. There are 14 residues in the CDR3. CDR1 KGHSH and CDR2 LQKENI come from the germline V gene. CDR3 bases: TGTGCCAGCTCACCCGGACTAGGGAAAGAGACCCAGTACTTC. Its protein product is CASSPGLGKETQYF. Drawing the rest from reference TRBV18 and TRBJ2-5, the complete variable domain is NAGVMQNPRHLVRRRGQEARLRCSPMKGHSHVYWYRQLPEEGLKFMVYLQKENIIDESGMPKERFSAEFPKEGPSILRIQQVVRGDSAAYFCASSPGLGKETQYFGPGTRLLVL.

This chain connects TRBV9 to TRBJ2-1; the match to TRBD2 covers 7 bases. Germline trimming cut 0 bases from V and 8 bases from J; bases unmatched to any gene: 8. The CDR3 is 15 residues long. CDR1 and CDR2 (germline): SGDLS, YYNGEE. CDR3 DNA sequence: TGTGCCAGCAGCGTAGTATGGGAGGGTTCCGATGAGCAGTTCTTC. It is translated as CASSVVWEGSDEQFF.

Regarding this clone: One junction end does not reproduce the germline sequence, and a read error may be involved. This sequence joins TRBV19 and TRBJ1-4; D is unclear. Per the germline V gene, CDR1 is LNHDA and CDR2 is SQIVND (reference sequence). CDR3 length: 16 residues. CDR3 nucleotide sequence: TGTGCCTGTAGCGGAGGGCCATCCTTTCCTACAGAAAAACTGTTTTTT. It yields the protein CACSGGPSFPTEKLFF.

This clone has just one count. CDR3 in amino acids: CASSEARGTEAFF. For the CDR3, the DNA is TGTGCCAGCAGTGAGGCTCGGGGCACTGAAGCTTTCTTT. The chain employs TRBV6-4 and TRBJ1-1; D is unclear. CDR3 length equals 13 residues. Germline V gives CDR1 MRHNA, CDR2 SNTAGT. V dropped 3 bases and J dropped 4 bases, with 9 bases sitting between them.

The chain uses TRBV3-1 (or the pseudogene TRBV3-2) and TRBJ2-7, with 7 bases that match TRBD1. The CDR3 contains 15 residues. CDR1 and CDR2 (germline): LGHDT, YNNKEL (reference sequence). V lost 1 base, J lost 6 bases, and 9 bases stayed unmatched. The CDR3 region has the DNA TGTGCCAGCAGCCAAGCGTCGGACAGGCTCTTCGAGCAGTACTTC. This translates into CASSQASDRLFEQYF.

V and J are TRBV29-1 and TRBJ2-3, with 7 bases matching TRBD1. Germline lookup yields CDR1 SQVTM and CDR2 ANQGSEA. V gave up 4 bases and J gave up 3 bases; unmatched junction bases: 7. CDR3 length equals 14 residues. The CDR3 DNA sequence: TGCAGCGTTGCTGGGACAGTTAGTACAGATACGCAGTATTTT. As protein: CSVAGTVSTDTQYF.

J is TRBJ2-7 and V is TRBV6-5, with 7 nucleotides matching TRBD2. The ends lost 4 bases at V and 2 bases at J; junction bases unmatched: 2. The CDR3 runs 13 residues. Germline V CDR1 and CDR2: MNHEY, SVGAGI. CDR3 loop: CASSSTSTYEQYF. For the CDR3, the DNA is TGTGCCAGCAGTTCGACTAGCACCTACGAGCAGTACTTC.

The chain couples TRBV11-2 to TRBJ1-2, with TRBD1 as a possible D gene (5 bases). Germline V gene lookup returns CDR1 SGHAT and CDR2 FQNNGV. CDR3 length: 15 residues. Trimming left V 3 bases short and J 5 bases short, with 16 bases between. CDR3 nucleotide sequence: TGTGCCAGCAGCTTGGCCGGGGGAGCCGGTTATGGCTACACCTTC. It codes for CASSLAGGAGYGYTF.

The chain couples TRBV19 to TRBJ1-5, with TRBD1 as a possible D gene (6 bases). The V end was cut by 8 bases, the J end by 0 bases, with 20 bases between. Germline assignment: CDR1 LNHDA and CDR2 SQIVND (reference sequence). This CDR3 has 17 amino acids. CDR3 loop: CASAGGGRWDSNQPQHF. The CDR3 coding sequence is TGTGCCAGTGCGGGAGGGGGACGTTGGGATAGCAATCAGCCCCAGCATTTT.

This CDR3 is CASSEVIFGGTRNEQFF. The CDR3 DNA is TGTGCCAGCAGTGAGGTTATTTTCGGGGGAACCAGGAATGAGCAGTTCTTC. V usage is TRBV6-1 and J usage is TRBJ2-1; maybe TRBD2 (6 bases). The CDR3 loop spans 17 amino acids. Looked up from germline, CDR1 is MNHNS and CDR2 is SASEGT. V lost 3 bases and J lost 7, with 22 bases in between.

V usage is TRBV2 and J usage is TRBJ2-5, with 7 bases that match TRBD2. This CDR3 is built from 14 residues. Germline CDR1 and CDR2: SNHLY and FYNNEI. J lost 4 bases, V lost 7 bases, and 9 bases had no gene match. The CDR3 spells CASILRVAGETQYF. The CDR3 DNA follows: TGTGCCAGCATCCTAAGGGTAGCGGGAGAGACCCAGTACTTC.

This clone has only a few counts. The gene calls are TRBV7-8 and TRBJ2-2, with 10 nucleotides matching TRBD2. Trimming removed 5 bases from V and 2 bases from J; junction bases left unmatched: 5. The CDR3 runs 16 residues. The germline V gene has CDR1 SGHVS and CDR2 FQNEAQ. DNA for the CDR3: TGTGCCAGCAGCCTTCTAGCGGGAGTAAACACCGGGGAGCTGTTTTTT. Protein product: CASSLLAGVNTGELFF.

The J gene is TRBJ2-2, the V gene TRBV11-3; TRBD1 matches 8 bases. The CDR3 has 15 amino acids. Germline CDR1 and CDR2: SGHNT and YENEEA. Trimming took 5 bases from V and 9 from J; bases not matched to a gene: 11. The CDR3 DNA sequence: TGTGCCAGCAGCCCCGACAGGGGAGCCCACCGGGAGCTGTTTTTT. This encodes CASSPDRGAHRELFF.

The rearrangement uses TRBV19 and TRBJ1-1, with 7 bases that match TRBD1. The CDR3 loop spans 15 amino acids. From germline, CDR1 is LNHDA and CDR2 SQIVND (reference sequence). Losses at the gene ends were 5 bases for V and 5 bases for J; bases not matched to a gene: 11. CDR3 coding DNA: TGTGCCAGTAGTGGGTCTAGACAGGGAAGGACTGAAGCTTTCTTT. It translates to CASSGSRQGRTEAFF. Based on the CDR3 plus reference TRBV19 and TRBJ1-1, the full variable domain is DGGITQSPKYLFRKEGQNVTLSCEQNLNHDAMYWYRQDPGQGLRLIYYSQIVNDFQKGDIAEGYSVSREKKESFPLTVTSAQKNPTAFYLCASSGSRQGRTEAFFGQGTRLTVV.

The V call is TRBV7-9, the J call TRBJ1-3; maybe TRBD1 (6 bases). Trimming removed 1 base at V and 8 bases at J, with 9 bases between. Germline CDR1 is SEHNR and CDR2 is FQNEAQ (reference sequence). The length of the CDR3 is 13 residues. This CDR3 is CASSLGEGDTIYF. CDR3 bases: TGTGCCAGCAGCTTAGGCGAGGGGGACACCATATATTTT.

This chain joins TRBV28 and TRBJ1-5; tentative D call: TRBD1 (5 bases). The germline V gene has CDR1 MDHEN and CDR2 SYDVKM. The CDR3 covers 12 residues. Trimming removed 5 bases at V and 16 bases at J, with 18 bases between. The CDR3 DNA follows: TGTGCCAGCAGTCCCTTGGCTGGACAAGGACATTTT. Its translation: CASSPLAGQGHF. The full variable domain, in which reference TRBV28 and TRBJ1-5 provide the parts outside the CDR3, is DVKVTQSSRYLVKRTGEKVFLECVQDMDHENMFWYRQDPGLGLRLIYFSYDVKMKEKGDIPEGYSVSREKKERFSLILESASTNQTSMYLCASSPLAGQGHFGDGTRLSIL.

V is TRBV10-3 and J is TRBJ2-2; a weak D match, TRBD2 (6 bases). Trimming left V 7 bases short and J 2 bases short, with 11 bases between. The germline V gene encodes CDR1 ENHRY and CDR2 SYGVKD. The CDR3 runs 14 residues. The CDR3 loop is CAINSGVNTGELFF. Here the CDR3 DNA reads TGTGCCATCAATAGCGGAGTCAACACCGGGGAGCTGTTTTTT.

V is TRBV18 and J is TRBJ2-2; D remains ambiguous. V was cut by 5 bases and J by 6 bases, with 13 bases left in between. Germline V lookup: CDR1 KGHSH, CDR2 LQKENI. CDR3 length equals 14 residues. CDR3 DNA sequence: TGTGCCAGCTCAATTCTAGAAGCCCCCGGGGAGCTGTTTTTT. This translates into CASSILEAPGELFF. The full variable domain, in which reference TRBV18 and TRBJ2-2 provide the parts outside the CDR3, is NAGVMQNPRHLVRRRGQEARLRCSPMKGHSHVYWYRQLPEEGLKFMVYLQKENIIDESGMPKERFSAEFPKEGPSILRIQQVVRGDSAAYFCASSILEAPGELFFGEGSRLTVL.

V and J are TRBV27 and TRBJ1-3; possible D gene TRBD1, 6 bases. Germline values: CDR1 MNHEY, CDR2 SMNVEV (reference sequence). The length of the CDR3 is 16 residues. V lost 0 bases to trimming and J lost 0 bases, with 9 bases between them. CDR3 in DNA: TGTGCCAGCAGTTTATCGAGGGGGGGCTCTGGAAACACCATATATTTT. This codes for CASSLSRGGSGNTIYF.

The V gene is TRBV30, the J gene TRBJ1-6; TRBD1 agrees at 7 bases. This CDR3 is built from 12 residues. Germline V gene lookup returns CDR1 GTSNPN and CDR2 SVGIG (reference sequence). Trimming removed 5 bases from V and 5 bases from J; junction bases left unmatched: 0. The chain's CDR3 is CAWGTDNSPLHF. The CDR3 nucleotides read TGTGCCTGGGGGACAGATAATTCACCCCTCCACTTT.

The chain recombines TRBV6-5 with TRBJ2-1, with TRBD2 matching 9 bases. CDR3 size: 14 residues. Germline V CDR1 and CDR2: MNHEY, SVGAGI. The V and J ends lost 2 bases and 6 bases, in that order; junction bases with no gene match: 2. CDR3: CASSYGTSFNEQFF. CDR3 coding DNA: TGTGCCAGCAGTTACGGGACTAGCTTCAATGAGCAGTTCTTC.